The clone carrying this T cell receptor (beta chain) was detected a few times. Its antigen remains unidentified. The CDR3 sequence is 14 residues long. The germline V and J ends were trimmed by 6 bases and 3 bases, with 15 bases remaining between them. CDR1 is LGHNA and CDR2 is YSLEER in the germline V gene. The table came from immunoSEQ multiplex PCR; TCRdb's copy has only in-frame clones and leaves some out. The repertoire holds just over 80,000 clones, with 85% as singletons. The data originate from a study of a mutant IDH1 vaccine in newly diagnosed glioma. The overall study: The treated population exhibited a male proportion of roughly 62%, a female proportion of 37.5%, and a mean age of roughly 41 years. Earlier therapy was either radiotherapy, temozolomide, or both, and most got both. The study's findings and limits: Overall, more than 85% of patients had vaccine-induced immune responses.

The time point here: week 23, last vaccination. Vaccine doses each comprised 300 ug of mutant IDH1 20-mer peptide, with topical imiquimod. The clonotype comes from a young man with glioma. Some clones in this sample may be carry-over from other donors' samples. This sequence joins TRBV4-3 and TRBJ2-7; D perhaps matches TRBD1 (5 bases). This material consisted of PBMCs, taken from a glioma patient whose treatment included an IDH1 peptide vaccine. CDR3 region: CASSRDRLRYEQYF. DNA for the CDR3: TGCGCCAGCAGTCGCGACAGACTTCGCTACGAGCAGTACTTC.